This T cell receptor beta chain was identified during a study of post-analysis software for immune sequencing data. With regard to this clonotype: The target antigen is unknown.

Included in the TCR beta cDNA libraries were unique molecular identifiers. TCRdb re-called the PCR reads through MiXCR, storing one row per CDR3 protein. The sample has about 820,000 distinct CDR3 sequences, roughly 50% seen once. V gave up 9 bases and J gave up 0 bases, with 7 bases separating them. Germline lookup yields CDR1 SGHTS and CDR2 YDEGEE. This CDR3 has 13 residues. Findings and caveats of the study: Patients showed TRBV5-6, TRBV5-1 and TRBV20-1 among roughly 5 TRBV segments more frequent than in controls. Under the F measure, samples that were prepared in one batch clustered strongly together.

The sample comprised blood. This receptor was obtained from a girl aged 5-17 years with multiple sclerosis. The V call is TRBV5-8, the J call TRBJ2-6; D is unresolved. CDR3 sequence (DNA): TGTGCCACCCAGTTCTCTGGGGCCAACGTCCTGACTTTC. It encodes CATQFSGANVLTF.